This is a list of T cell receptor beta chains from one sample in a study of molecular identifiers for immune sequencing clone quantification. TCRdb re-called the PCR reads with MiXCR, one entry per CDR3 protein. The sample yields about 320,000 distinct CDR3 sequences, 24% seen once. Sequenced: naive CD8+ T cells from blood, with Jurkat cell RNA spiked in. These receptors came from a human donor in good health. Some libraries in this study had Jurkat cell RNA spiked in. CDR3s include the opening cysteine and the closing phenylalanine or tryptophan. D genes are given only for firm matches. Clone size appears in some rows only: once, few, many, or a class for an expanded clone.

j_call	clone_size	d_call	v_call	cdr3_aa	cdr3_nt
TRBJ2-1	-	TRBD2	TRBV10-2	CASRERGGEQFF	TGCGCCAGCAGGGAGCGGGGCGGTGAGCAGTTCTTC
TRBJ1-1	many	-	TRBV6-5	CASSYMEGIMNTEAFF	TGTGCCAGCAGTTACATGGAGGGGATTATGAACACTGAAGCTTTCTTT
TRBJ2-4	-	-	TRBV10-3	CAISEPGSTNIQYF	TGTGCCATCAGTGAACCGGGATCGACCAACATTCAGTACTTC
TRBJ1-5	many	-	TRBV5-1	CASSWDSNQPQHF	TGTGCCAGCAGTTGGGACAGCAATCAGCCCCAGCATTTT
TRBJ2-3	many	TRBD1	TRBV7-9	CASSWGQGSDTQYF	TGTGCCAGCAGCTGGGGACAGGGGAGCGATACGCAGTATTTT
TRBJ2-3	-	TRBD2	TRBV6-4	CASSVLAGELTDTQYF	TGTGCCAGCAGTGTACTAGCGGGAGAATTGACAGATACGCAGTATTTT
TRBJ1-4	few	-	TRBV5-1	CASSLDRGYPEKLFF	TGCGCCAGCAGCTTGGATCGGGGGTATCCTGAAAAACTGTTTTTT
TRBJ1-1	few	-	TRBV7-3	CASSHGGGLKAFF	TGTGCCAGCAGTCATGGGGGTGGACTCAAAGCTTTCTTT
TRBJ2-3	-	TRBD2	TRBV4-1	CASSQGPPTSGGPTDTQYF	TGCGCCAGCAGCCAAGGCCCCCCCACTAGCGGGGGCCCCACAGATACGCAGTATTTT
TRBJ2-3	few	-	TRBV7-9	CASSFLSRRVTDTQYF	TGTGCCAGCAGTTTCCTTAGTAGGCGGGTCACAGATACGCAGTATTTT
TRBJ1-4	few	TRBD1	TRBV12-3/TRBV12-4	CASRTGLREKLFF	TGTGCCAGCAGGACAGGGCTAAGGGAAAAACTGTTTTTT
TRBJ2-1	few	-	TRBV24-1	CATSLGGNEQFF	TGTGCCACCAGTTTGGGGGGTAATGAGCAGTTCTTC
TRBJ1-1	few	-	TRBV9	CASSPDVGIQGFTEAFF	TGTGCCAGCAGCCCCGATGTAGGTATTCAGGGGTTCACTGAAGCTTTCTTT
TRBJ2-7	few	-	TRBV4-3	CASSQGSSPRYEQYF	TGCGCCAGCAGCCAAGGTTCGTCTCCTCGCTACGAGCAGTACTTC
TRBJ2-7	many	-	TRBV7-8	CASSSGRSAREQYF	TGTGCCAGCAGCTCCGGACGGTCCGCGAGAGAGCAGTACTTC
TRBJ2-7	-	-	TRBV27	CASSVTGGMGEQYF	TGTGCCAGCAGTGTGACTGGCGGGATGGGCGAGCAGTACTTC
TRBJ1-1	many	-	TRBV30	CAWSQTGPTEAFF	TGTGCCTGGAGTCAAACAGGTCCCACTGAAGCTTTCTTT
TRBJ2-3	many	-	TRBV28	CASTLRVALTDTQYF	TGTGCCAGCACGCTCAGGGTCGCCCTAACAGATACGCAGTATTTT
TRBJ2-3	few	TRBD2	TRBV19	CASSPTTSGSTDTQYF	TGTGCCAGTAGCCCCACGACTAGCGGGAGCACAGATACGCAGTATTTT
TRBJ1-2	many	-	TRBV6-5	CASKKGVGYTF	TGTGCCAGCAAAAAAGGGGTCGGCTACACCTTC
TRBJ2-1	many	-	TRBV24-1	CATSDPFWGEQFF	TGTGCCACCAGTGATCCCTTTTGGGGAGAGCAGTTCTTC
TRBJ2-5	few	-	TRBV5-6	CASSLFLAVQETQYF	TGTGCCAGCAGCTTGTTTCTCGCAGTTCAGGAGACCCAGTACTTC
TRBJ2-1	many	TRBD1	TRBV6-1	CASSEASGGLNNEQFF	TGTGCCAGCAGTGAAGCTTCAGGGGGTCTTAACAATGAGCAGTTCTTC
TRBJ2-7	few	TRBD2	TRBV7-9	CASSGGLAGGPTYEQYF	TGTGCCAGCAGCGGAGGACTAGCGGGAGGACCTACCTACGAGCAGTACTTC
TRBJ1-1	many	-	TRBV9	CASSSDGTEAFF	TGTGCCAGCAGCTCTGACGGCACTGAAGCTTTCTTT
TRBJ2-7	many	-	TRBV5-6	CASSLDAGAGILYEQYF	TGTGCCAGCAGCTTGGACGCTGGGGCAGGGATCCTCTACGAGCAGTACTTC
TRBJ2-3	-	TRBD2	TRBV4-1	CASSPKGTSGESDTQYF	TGCGCCAGCAGCCCAAAGGGGACTAGCGGGGAATCAGATACGCAGTATTTT
TRBJ2-7	few	-	TRBV12-3/TRBV12-4	CASTSRAGYEQYF	TGTGCCAGCACCAGTCGCGCAGGCTACGAGCAGTACTTC
TRBJ1-1	few	-	TRBV18	CASSPDLGVTQNTEAFF	TGTGCCAGCTCACCAGATTTAGGGGTGACACAGAACACTGAAGCTTTCTTT
TRBJ2-4	-	TRBD2	TRBV11-2	CATRGGGDGKNIQYF	TGTGCCACACGGGGCGGGGGTGATGGCAAAAACATTCAGTACTTC
TRBJ2-1	-	TRBD1	TRBV11-3	CASSLEGTGGSPEQFF	TGTGCCAGCAGCTTAGAGGGGACAGGGGGCTCCCCTGAGCAGTTCTTC
TRBJ1-1	few	-	TRBV2	CAGKEFDGNTEAFF	TGTGCCGGAAAAGAATTCGACGGCAACACTGAAGCTTTCTTT
TRBJ1-2	few	-	TRBV12-3/TRBV12-4	CASTTGASNYGYTF	TGTGCCAGCACCACAGGAGCTTCTAACTATGGCTACACCTTC
TRBJ2-1	few	-	TRBV10-3	CAISEVDTYNEQFF	TGTGCCATCAGTGAGGTTGACACCTACAATGAGCAGTTCTTC
TRBJ1-5	-	-	TRBV27	CASSLGVPNQPQQF	TGTGCCAGCAGTTTAGGCGTTCCTAATCAGCCCCAGCAATTT
TRBJ1-1	few	-	TRBV27	CASSHGGFMNTEAFF	TGTGCCAGCAGTCACGGTGGCTTCATGAACACTGAAGCTTTCTTT
TRBJ1-5	few	-	TRBV27	CASSRQGRNQPQHF	TGTGCCAGCAGTCGGCAGGGCCGGAATCAGCCCCAGCATTTT
TRBJ2-7	-	-	TRBV6-2/TRBV6-3	CASSALTGPGAYERYF	TGTGCCAGCAGCGCTCTTACAGGCCCCGGGGCCTACGAGCGGTACTTC
TRBJ1-1	few	TRBD1	TRBV28	CASSLNKAGQGRTFF	TGTGCCAGCAGTTTAAACAAAGCGGGACAGGGTAGAACTTTCTTT
TRBJ2-2	many	TRBD2	TRBV7-9	CASRATGTSSRNTGELFF	TGTGCCAGCAGAGCCACCGGGACTAGCTCTAGGAACACCGGGGAGCTGTTTTTT
TRBJ2-7	few	TRBD2	TRBV25-1	CASSDRSSGDYEQYF	TGTGCCAGCAGTGATCGGTCTAGCGGGGACTACGAGCAGTACTTC
TRBJ2-6	-	-	TRBV6-2/TRBV6-3	CASSSWAGPFPLSGANVLTF	TGTGCCAGCAGTAGTTGGGCAGGTCCCTTCCCACTCTCTGGGGCCAACGTCCTGACTTTC
TRBJ2-7	few	-	TRBV29-1	CSVEIGSTYEQYF	TGCAGCGTTGAAATCGGCAGTACCTACGAGCAGTACTTC
TRBJ2-3	many	TRBD2	TRBV30	CATGLVGTDTQYF	TGTGCCACCGGACTAGTGGGCACAGATACGCAGTATTTT
TRBJ2-7	many	-	TRBV7-9	CASSPDLMYEQYF	TGTGCCAGCAGCCCGGACTTGATGTACGAGCAGTACTTC
TRBJ2-7	many	TRBD2	TRBV9	CASSVGFSGTYEQYF	TGTGCCAGCAGCGTAGGGTTTAGCGGGACCTACGAGCAGTACTTC
TRBJ2-3	-	TRBD1	TRBV6-5	CASSSGGYTDTQYF	TGTGCCAGCAGTTCAGGGGGCTACACAGATACGCAGTATTTT
TRBJ2-7	-	-	TRBV7-9	CASSPLRSPEQYF	TGTGCCAGCAGCCCCCTCCGGTCTCCCGAGCAGTACTTC
TRBJ2-3	-	-	TRBV4-1	CASSQSSRTTGTDTQYF	TGCGCCAGCAGCCAATCCTCGAGGACGACTGGCACAGATACGCAGTATTTT
TRBJ2-1	few	-	TRBV6-5	CASDSGGEQFF	TGTGCCAGCGACAGCGGAGGTGAGCAGTTCTTC
TRBJ1-1	many	-	TRBV12-3/TRBV12-4	CASSFHTEAFF	TGTGCCAGCAGTTTCCACACTGAAGCTTTCTTT
TRBJ2-5	many	-	TRBV28	CASSLFGGETQYF	TGTGCCAGCAGTTTATTTGGGGGCGAGACCCAGTACTTC
TRBJ2-1	-	-	TRBV4-1	CASRTDGASYNEQFF	TGCGCCAGCAGGACAGATGGGGCCTCTTACAATGAGCAGTTCTTC
TRBJ2-1	many	TRBD2	TRBV7-6	CASSPQYGRSGEQFF	TGTGCCAGCAGCCCTCAGTACGGGAGGAGCGGTGAGCAGTTCTTC
TRBJ2-7	-	TRBD1	TRBV12-3/TRBV12-4	CASTSGTGSYEQYF	TGTGCCAGCACCTCCGGGACAGGGTCCTACGAGCAGTACTTC
TRBJ1-6	few	-	TRBV9	CASSVETGNSPLHF	TGTGCCAGCAGCGTAGAAACGGGTAATTCACCCCTCCACTTT
TRBJ2-5	-	-	TRBV27	CASSFGTSLQETQYF	TGTGCCAGCAGTTTCGGTACTAGCCTCCAAGAGACCCAGTACTTC
TRBJ2-7	-	-	TRBV6-2/TRBV6-3	CASSYGVVGDEQYF	TGTGCCAGCAGTTATGGGGTTGTCGGGGACGAGCAGTACTTC